This T cell receptor (beta chain) emerged from a study of siplizumab effects on memory and regulatory T cells. Overall study findings and caveats: Naive T cell populations appeared to exhibit greater diversity than memory cells and appeared to be major alloresponse contributors.

Here immunoSEQ multiplex PCR was the method, and the copy in TCRdb shows in-frame clones only, minus some. The data show more than 90,000 clones, about 90% seen once. The CDR3 consists of 14 residues. Germline loops: CDR1 MNHEY, CDR2 SVGAGI. V was shortened by 2 bases and J by 3 bases, with 8 bases between the two germline ends. Note on this clone: Its specificity is not known.

Source material: non-Treg CD4+ T cells sorted from blood. This TCR derives from a human donor in good health. V gene TRBV6-5 combines with J gene TRBJ1-5, with D hard to call. The CDR3 spells CASSYKQNNQPQHF. Here the CDR3 DNA reads TGTGCCAGCAGTTACAAACAGAACAATCAGCCCCAGCATTTT.